This T cell receptor beta chain comes out of a study of T cell repertoires in cytomegalovirus infection. Study overall: From public TCR beta signatures came an indication of both CMV infection and matching HLA type. Study-level findings and limits: Individuals carrying CMV plus the relevant HLA were identified by cumulative frequency of public TCR beta families. HLA-C-restricted CMV-specific TCR beta clonotypes prevailed in the ex vivo response.

TCRdb analysed the reads with MiXCR anew, one entry per CDR3 protein. The sample contains 600,000 to 800,000 distinct CDR3 sequences, roughly 24% of which appear only once. Looked up from germline, CDR1 is MNHEY and CDR2 is SMNVEV (reference sequence). V shed 4 bases, J shed 7 bases, and the junction held 4 bases outside the gene matches. The length of the CDR3 is 14 residues. The sample holds a few counts of this clonotype. Its antigen is undetermined. The sample was CD8+ T cells from PBMCs. This chain links TRBV27 with TRBJ2-3, with 11 positions matching TRBD1. This clonotype was sampled from a human donor in good health (CMV status not recorded). Some clones in this sample may be carry-over from other donors' samples. The CDR3 region is CASSSGQGAYTQYF. Written as DNA, the CDR3 is TGTGCCAGCAGTTCAGGACAGGGGGCATATACGCAGTATTTT.